This entry features one T cell receptor (beta chain) sequence. Its antigen is as yet unknown. Produced via immunoSEQ multiplex PCR; TCRdb's table is partial and in-frame only. The sample has approximately 70,000 clones; roughly 90% are singletons. This specimen comes from a study of graft-versus-host responses after intestinal transplantation. Study details: Transplantation in recipients was multivisceral, liver-intestinal, or isolated intestinal. Every recipient had anti-thymocyte globulin induction and 2 to 4 years of tacrolimus plus steroids.

General study findings and limits: Analysis identified GvH clones in recipient marrow, with some appearing first in ileum or blood.

V was shortened by 3 bases and J by 7 bases, with 7 bases between the two germline ends. Per the germline V gene, CDR1 is MDHEN and CDR2 is SYDVKM. The CDR3 is 12 residues long. Material: unstimulated CD8+ T cells sorted from spleen or lymph node cells, obtained before intestinal transplant. The genes are TRBV28 and TRBJ2-1; D gene unclear. This clonotype was sampled from a human donor who received an intestinal transplant. CDR3 sequence: CASSFYPNEQFF. DNA for the CDR3: TGTGCCAGCAGTTTCTACCCGAATGAGCAGTTCTTC.